This is a list of T cell receptor beta chains from one sample in a study of regulatory T cells in long-lasting Graves disease. TCRdb fed the multiplex PCR reads into MiXCR, producing one record per CDR3 protein. Among hundreds of thousands of distinct CDR3 sequences listed, about 12% were seen once. In addition, the sample was reused for a study of T cells in Graves' hyperthyroidism and ophthalmopathy.

Sequencing used peripheral blood mononuclear cells (PBMCs), obtained at new diagnosis, from a patient treated with antithyroid drugs. The source of these receptors is a woman between 25 and 40 years old with Graves disease. Both conserved end residues are trimmed from each CDR3. Fields, in order: V gene, CDR3 protein.

TRBV28 | ASSRGTSGSPLPTDTQY
TRBV4-1 | ASRPDSSYNEQF
TRBV2 | ASSRASPNSPLH
TRBV20-1 | SATRDGYEQY
TRBV24-1 | ATSDILAGVGEQF
TRBV30 | AWSLTSIGGEQF
TRBV24-1 | ATSDVSNQPQH
TRBV4-1 | ASSHPPSGSYEQY
TRBV28 | ASSLYAGTEGETQY
TRBV20-1 | SAITTVYEQY
TRBV28 | ASSDLIGVY
TRBV28 | ASSFPVPAYEQY
TRBV11-2 | ASSLSAGERYEQY
TRBV14 | ASSHLTTNEKLF
TRBV28 | ASSLNGPGRLNSPLH
TRBV19 | ATQLSTEGRDEQF
TRBV7-9 | ASSKWGGELF
TRBV18 | ASSPLSRADTEAF
TRBV11-2 | ASSFPSGSRGSAYHEQF
TRBV2 | ASSEINTEAF
TRBV10-3 | AISAPSGDIANEQF
TRBV18 | ASSQGLDTEAF
TRBV7-8 | ASSLRARGLEGETQY
TRBV2 | ASTRDVYEKLF
TRBV6-1 | ASSGLGGYGYT
TRBV12-3/TRBV12-4 | ASRPGGAYNSPLH
TRBV18 | ASQQPGTRRAPLH
TRBV3-1 | ASSQTQGNIQY
TRBV19 | ASSRTGEHYEQY
TRBV3-1 | ASSLEGAGLYNEQF
TRBV7-2 | ASSLANDPEQF
TRBV19 | ASSIAQGATEAF
TRBV7-9 | ASSYTLAGGTDTQY
TRBV29-1 | SVGDRGAQGYT
TRBV27 | ASSLSGGHPYGYT
TRBV3-1 | ASSQGAGPPYEQY
TRBV11-2 | ASSPFGNEQF
TRBV3-1 | ASSRDSGGDNEQF
TRBV12-3/TRBV12-4 | ASSHPARGLYGYT
TRBV2 | ASTERLVSMTQY
TRBV12-3/TRBV12-4 | ASSFQDYGYT
TRBV28 | ASSQRPPPTAISQETQY
TRBV30 | AWSVDASTDTQY
TRBV19 | ASSIGTVNSPLH
TRBV4-2 | ASSRATEVGTSSGNTIY
TRBV6-1 | ASRLQTPNYGYT
TRBV6-1 | ASSTGTGFLYT
TRBV7-8 | ASSLDPGFYEQY
TRBV6-2/TRBV6-3 | ASQAGKNNEQF
TRBV28 | VSSPHWQGAYGYT
TRBV6-1 | ASSVPGRGDTEAF
TRBV11-3 | ASSLVALSGNTGELF
TRBV16 | ASSQSTAGSEKLF
TRBV6-5 | ASSYDGLGVSPLH
TRBV5-1 | ASGPDSRRETQY